This T cell receptor beta chain was found in a study of blood T cell repertoires in COVID-19. About the study: T cells, B-cell-depleted T cells, or PBMCs supplied cDNA or gDNA.

Per the original methods: Reference gene primer amplification gave estimated nucleated cell counts. Profiling relied on immunoSEQ multiplex PCR, and the TCRdb table lists in-frame clones only, not all of them. V and J calls and clone size are given by that table; D and trimming were obtained from the DNA. The sample lists a few hundred thousand clones; around 90% were seen once. Germline loops: CDR1 SSHAT, CDR2 FNYEAQ (reference sequence). The V segment lost 1 base and the J segment 3 bases; nucleotides outside the gene matches: 3. This CDR3 has 15 amino acids. The sequencing input was peripheral blood. The gene calls are TRBV7-7 and TRBJ2-1; TRBD2 matches 7 bases. This TCR came from a man between 18 and 35 years old who had recovered from COVID-19. The CDR3 region has the DNA TGTGCCAGCAGCTTAGGCCCTAGCGGCTACAATGAGCAGTTCTTC. This codes for CASSLGPSGYNEQFF.